This T cell receptor (beta chain) was profiled in a study of T cell responses to AZD1222 COVID-19 vaccine. Points from the study as a whole: Just a handful of AZD1222 recipients tested seropositive at baseline. Vaccine-associated CD4 TCRs spanned spike, dominant at 160-218 and 743-854. Donors were largely white British and mainly female; clonal diversity was possibly underestimated.

The assay was immunoSEQ multiplex PCR, and TCRdb's table has in-frame clones only and misses some. The sample includes some 130,000 clones, around 84% of them seen just once. Details on this clone: Its specificity is unknown.

The CDR3 spans 13 residues. In germline, CDR1 is MNHEY, CDR2 SVGAGI. The clonotype originates from an adult in good health. The chain combines TRBV6-5 with TRBJ1-5; tentatively, D is TRBD1 (5 bases). Here the sequenced sample was peripheral blood, taken on day 0 of AZD1222 vaccination. CDR3 DNA sequence: TGTGCGGTGGCCGAAGGGGTCAATCAGCCCCAGCATTTT. Its protein product is CAVAEGVNQPQHF.